The 3 T cell receptor beta chains listed next were all sequenced from one sample in a study of blood T cell repertoires in COVID-19. Sequenced by immunoSEQ multiplex PCR; TCRdb stores in-frame clones only, minus some. Of around 130,000 clones in the sample, around 86% were seen once. The source material was peripheral blood. These receptors all come from a man aged 35 to 55 with active or convalescent COVID-19.

V is TRBV7-6 and J is TRBJ2-7; 8 bases agree with TRBD2. V lost 1 base and J lost 6; bases outside the gene matches: 8. Germline-derived CDR1 and CDR2 are SGHVS and FNYEAQ. This CDR3 contains 15 residues. Here the CDR3 reads CASSLDGTRGVEQYF. The CDR3 DNA reads as TGTGCCAGCAGCTTAGATGGGACTAGAGGCGTCGAGCAGTACTTC.

The rearrangement links TRBV5-1 to TRBJ2-5, with TRBD1 as a possible D gene (6 bases). The CDR3 consists of 15 residues. Germline loops: CDR1 SGHRS, CDR2 YFSETQ. The germline V and J ends were trimmed by 2 bases and 2 bases, with 13 bases remaining between them. This chain's CDR3 is CASSFRGPPQETQYF. The CDR3 nucleotides read TGCGCCAGCAGCTTCAGGGGTCCCCCACAAGAGACCCAGTACTTC.

The gene calls are TRBV7-8 and TRBJ1-3; 9 positions match TRBD1. The ends lost 5 bases at V and 0 bases at J; junction bases unmatched: 8. The CDR3 covers 17 residues. The germline CDR1 and CDR2 sequences are SGHVS and FQNEAQ. The CDR3 nucleotides are TGTGCCAGCAGCCCCGGGACAGGGTTGGTCTCTGGAAACACCATATATTTT. It codes for CASSPGTGLVSGNTIYF. Complete variable domain (other parts from reference TRBV7-8 and TRBJ1-3): GAGVSQSPRYKVAKRGQDVALRCDPISGHVSLFWYQQALGQGPEFLTYFQNEAQLDKSGLPSDRFFAERPEGSVSTLKIQRTQQEDSAVYLCASSPGTGLVSGNTIYFGEGSWLTVV.